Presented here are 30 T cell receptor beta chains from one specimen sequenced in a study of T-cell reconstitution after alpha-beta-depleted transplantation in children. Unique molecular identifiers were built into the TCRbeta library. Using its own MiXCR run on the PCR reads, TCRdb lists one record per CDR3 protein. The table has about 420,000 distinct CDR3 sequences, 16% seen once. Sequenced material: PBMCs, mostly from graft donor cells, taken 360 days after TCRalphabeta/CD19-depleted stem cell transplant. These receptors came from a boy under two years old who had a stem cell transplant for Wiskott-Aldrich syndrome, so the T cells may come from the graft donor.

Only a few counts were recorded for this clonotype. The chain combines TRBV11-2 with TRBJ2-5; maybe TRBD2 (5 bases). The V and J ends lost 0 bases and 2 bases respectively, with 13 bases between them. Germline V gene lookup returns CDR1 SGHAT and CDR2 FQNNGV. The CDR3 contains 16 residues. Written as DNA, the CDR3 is TGTGCCAGCAGCTTAGAGATCTGGAGAGGGCAAGAGACCCAGTACTTC. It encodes CASSLEIWRGQETQYF.

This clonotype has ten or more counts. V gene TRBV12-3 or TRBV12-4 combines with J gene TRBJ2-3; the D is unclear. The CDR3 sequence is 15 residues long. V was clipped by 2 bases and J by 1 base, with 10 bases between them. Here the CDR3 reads CASSLLRSRTDTQYF. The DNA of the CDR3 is TGTGCCAGCAGTTTACTGCGAAGTCGCACAGATACGCAGTATTTT.

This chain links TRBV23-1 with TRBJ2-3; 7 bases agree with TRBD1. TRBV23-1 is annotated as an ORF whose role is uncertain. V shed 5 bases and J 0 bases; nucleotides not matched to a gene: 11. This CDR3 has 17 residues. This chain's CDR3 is CASSSGQRKTSTDTQYF. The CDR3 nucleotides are TGCGCCAGCAGTTCGGGACAGCGAAAGACTAGCACAGATACGCAGTATTTT.

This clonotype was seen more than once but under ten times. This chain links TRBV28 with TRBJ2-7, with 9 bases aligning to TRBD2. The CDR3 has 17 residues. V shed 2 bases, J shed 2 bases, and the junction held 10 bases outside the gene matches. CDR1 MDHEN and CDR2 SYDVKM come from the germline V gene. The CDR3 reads CASSLGASGVTAYEQYF. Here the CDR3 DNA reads TGTGCCAGCAGTTTAGGAGCTAGCGGGGTTACCGCCTACGAGCAGTACTTC.

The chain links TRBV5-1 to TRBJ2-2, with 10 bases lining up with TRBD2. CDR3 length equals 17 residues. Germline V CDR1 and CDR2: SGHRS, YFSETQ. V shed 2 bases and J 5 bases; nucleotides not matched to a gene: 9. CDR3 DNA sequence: TGCGCCAGCAGCTTCACTGTGTCTAGCGGGAGTACCGGGGAGCTGTTTTTT. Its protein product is CASSFTVSSGSTGELFF.

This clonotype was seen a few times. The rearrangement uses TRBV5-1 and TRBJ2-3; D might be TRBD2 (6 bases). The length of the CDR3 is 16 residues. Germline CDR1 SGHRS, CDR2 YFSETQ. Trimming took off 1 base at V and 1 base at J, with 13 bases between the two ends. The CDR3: CASSLSLLAGTDTQYF. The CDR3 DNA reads TGCGCCAGCAGCTTGAGTCTACTAGCAGGCACAGATACGCAGTATTTT.

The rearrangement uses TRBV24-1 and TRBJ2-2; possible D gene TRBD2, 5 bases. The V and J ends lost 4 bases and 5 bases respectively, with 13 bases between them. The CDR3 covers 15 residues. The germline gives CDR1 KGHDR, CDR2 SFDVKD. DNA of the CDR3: TGTGCCACCAGTGACTCTAGCAATTGGACCGGGGAGCTGTTTTTT. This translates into CATSDSSNWTGELFF.

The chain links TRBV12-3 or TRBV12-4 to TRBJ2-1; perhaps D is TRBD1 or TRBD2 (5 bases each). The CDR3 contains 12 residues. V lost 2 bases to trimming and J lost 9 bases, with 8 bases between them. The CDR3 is CASSLLGVEQFF. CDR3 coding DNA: TGTGCCAGCAGTTTACTGGGGGTTGAGCAGTTCTTC.

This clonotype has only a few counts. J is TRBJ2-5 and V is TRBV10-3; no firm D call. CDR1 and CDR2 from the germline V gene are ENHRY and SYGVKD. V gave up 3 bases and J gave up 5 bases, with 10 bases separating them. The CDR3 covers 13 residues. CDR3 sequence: CAISERSLETQYF. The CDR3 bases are TGTGCCATCAGTGAACGGAGTTTGGAGACCCAGTACTTC.

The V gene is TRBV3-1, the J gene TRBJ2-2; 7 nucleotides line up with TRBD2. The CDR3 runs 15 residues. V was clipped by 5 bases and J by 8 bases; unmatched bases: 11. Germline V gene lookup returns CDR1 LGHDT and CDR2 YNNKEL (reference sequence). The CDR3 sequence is CASSEPGTTGGELFF. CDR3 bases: TGTGCCAGCAGCGAGCCCGGGACTACAGGTGGGGAGCTGTTTTTT.

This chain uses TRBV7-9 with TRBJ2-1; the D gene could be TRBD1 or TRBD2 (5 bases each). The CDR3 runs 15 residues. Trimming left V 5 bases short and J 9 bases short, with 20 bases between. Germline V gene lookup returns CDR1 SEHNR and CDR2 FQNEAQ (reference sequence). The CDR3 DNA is TGTGCCAGCAGCCCCCAAGGGACCCGCTGGGGTGAGCAGTTCTTC. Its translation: CASSPQGTRWGEQFF. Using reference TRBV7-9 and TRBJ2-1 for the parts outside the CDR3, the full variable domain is DTGVSQNPRHKITKRGQNVTFRCDPISEHNRLYWYRQTLGQGPEFLTYFQNEAQLEKSRLLSDRFSAERPKGSFSTLEIQRTEQGDSAMYLCASSPQGTRWGEQFFGPGTRLTVL.

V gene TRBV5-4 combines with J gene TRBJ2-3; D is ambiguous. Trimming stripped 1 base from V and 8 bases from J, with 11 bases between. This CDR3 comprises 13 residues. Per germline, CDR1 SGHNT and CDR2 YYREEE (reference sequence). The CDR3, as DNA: TGTGCCAGCAGCTTGATGACGGTCGGTACGCAGTATTTT. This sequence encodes CASSLMTVGTQYF.

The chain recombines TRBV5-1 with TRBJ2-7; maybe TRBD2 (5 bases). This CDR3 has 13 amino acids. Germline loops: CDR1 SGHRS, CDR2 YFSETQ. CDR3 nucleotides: TGCGGCTTTCGGCTAGCCACCCCCTACGAGCAGTACTTC. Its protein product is CGFRLATPYEQYF. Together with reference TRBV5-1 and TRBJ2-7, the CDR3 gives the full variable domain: KAGVTQTPRYLIKTRGQQVTLSCSPISGHRSVSWYQQTPGQGLQFLFEYFSETQRNKGNFPGRFSGRQFSNSRSEMNVSTLELGDSALYLCGFRLATPYEQYFGPGTRLTVT.

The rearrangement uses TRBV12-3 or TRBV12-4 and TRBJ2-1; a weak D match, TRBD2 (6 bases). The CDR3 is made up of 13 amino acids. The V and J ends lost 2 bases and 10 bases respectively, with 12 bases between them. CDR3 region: CASSLPGAREQFF. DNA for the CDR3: TGTGCCAGCAGTTTACCGGGAGCCAGAGAGCAGTTCTTC.

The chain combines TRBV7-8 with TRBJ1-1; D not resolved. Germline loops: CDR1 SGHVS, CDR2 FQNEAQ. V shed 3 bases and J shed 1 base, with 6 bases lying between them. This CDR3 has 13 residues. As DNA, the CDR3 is TGTGCCAGCAGCTTCGACACGAACACTGAAGCTTTCTTT. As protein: CASSFDTNTEAFF.

In DNA form, the CDR3 reads TGTGCCAGCAGCCATCAGGGTGCCTACAATGAGCAGTTCTTC. This encodes CASSHQGAYNEQFF. The chain has TRBV12-3 or TRBV12-4 and TRBJ2-1; TRBD1 is a possible D gene (5 bases). This CDR3 has 14 residues. Between the trimmed V and J ends, which lost 6 bases and 2 bases, there was a span of 11 bases.

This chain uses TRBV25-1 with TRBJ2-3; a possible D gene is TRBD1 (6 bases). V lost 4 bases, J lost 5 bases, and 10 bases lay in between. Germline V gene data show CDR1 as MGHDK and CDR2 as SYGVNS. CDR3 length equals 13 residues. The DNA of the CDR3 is TGTGCCAGCAGTGTACAGGGCAGAGATACGCAGTATTTT. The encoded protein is CASSVQGRDTQYF.

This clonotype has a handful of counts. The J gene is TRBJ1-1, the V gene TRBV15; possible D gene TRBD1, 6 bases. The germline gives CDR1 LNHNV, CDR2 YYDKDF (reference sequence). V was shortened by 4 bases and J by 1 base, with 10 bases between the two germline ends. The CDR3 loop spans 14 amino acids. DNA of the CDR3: TGTGCCACCAGCAAACGGGGGGCGAACACTGAAGCTTTCTTT. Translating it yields CATSKRGANTEAFF. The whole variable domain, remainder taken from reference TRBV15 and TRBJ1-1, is DAMVIQNPRYQVTQFGKPVTLSCSQTLNHNVMYWYQQKSSQAPKLLFHYYDKDFNNEADTPDNFQSRRPNTSFCFLDIRSPGLGDTAMYLCATSKRGANTEAFFGQGTRLTVV.

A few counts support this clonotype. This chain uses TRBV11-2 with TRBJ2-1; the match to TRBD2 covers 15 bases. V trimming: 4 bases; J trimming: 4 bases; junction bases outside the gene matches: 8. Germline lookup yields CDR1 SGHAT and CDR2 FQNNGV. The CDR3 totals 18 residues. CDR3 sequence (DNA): TGTGCCAGCAGCTCGGGACTAGCGGGGGGCCTCCTTTACAATGAGCAGTTCTTC. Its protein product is CASSSGLAGGLLYNEQFF.

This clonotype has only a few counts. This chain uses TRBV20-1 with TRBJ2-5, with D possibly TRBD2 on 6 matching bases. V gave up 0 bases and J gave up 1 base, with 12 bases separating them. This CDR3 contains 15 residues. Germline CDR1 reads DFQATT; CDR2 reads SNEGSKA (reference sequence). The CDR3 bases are TGCAGTGCTAGAGATCCGGGACTTTTCCAAGAGACCCAGTACTTC. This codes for CSARDPGLFQETQYF.

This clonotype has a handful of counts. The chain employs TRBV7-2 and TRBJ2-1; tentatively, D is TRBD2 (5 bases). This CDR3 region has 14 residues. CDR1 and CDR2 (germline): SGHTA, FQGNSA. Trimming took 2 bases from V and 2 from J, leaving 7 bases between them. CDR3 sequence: CASSLLLAYNEQFF. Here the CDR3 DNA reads TGTGCCAGCAGCTTATTACTAGCCTACAATGAGCAGTTCTTC.

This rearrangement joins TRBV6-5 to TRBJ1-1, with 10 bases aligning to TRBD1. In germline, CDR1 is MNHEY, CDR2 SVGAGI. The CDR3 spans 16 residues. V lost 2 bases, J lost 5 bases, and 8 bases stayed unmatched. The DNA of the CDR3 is TGTGCCAGCAGTTACAGGTCGGACAGGGGGGCTACTGAAGCTTTCTTT. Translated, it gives CASSYRSDRGATEAFF.

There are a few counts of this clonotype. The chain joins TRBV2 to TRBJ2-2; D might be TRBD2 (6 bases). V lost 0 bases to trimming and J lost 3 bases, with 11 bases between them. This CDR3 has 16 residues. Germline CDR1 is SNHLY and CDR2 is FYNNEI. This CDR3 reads CASSEAGLPYTGELFF. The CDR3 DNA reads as TGTGCCAGCAGTGAAGCGGGACTTCCATACACCGGGGAGCTGTTTTTT. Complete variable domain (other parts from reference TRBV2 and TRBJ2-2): EPEVTQTPSHQVTQMGQEVILRCVPISNHLYFYWYRQILGQKVEFLVSFYNNEISEKSEIFDDQFSVERPDGSNFTLKIRSTKLEDSAMYFCASSEAGLPYTGELFFGEGSRLTVL.

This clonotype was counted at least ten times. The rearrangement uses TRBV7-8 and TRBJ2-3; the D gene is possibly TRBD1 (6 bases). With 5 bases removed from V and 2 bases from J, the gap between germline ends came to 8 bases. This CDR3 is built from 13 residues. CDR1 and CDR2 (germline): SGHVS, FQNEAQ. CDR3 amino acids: CASSRDNTDTQYF. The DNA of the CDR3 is TGTGCCAGCAGCCGGGACAACACAGATACGCAGTATTTT.

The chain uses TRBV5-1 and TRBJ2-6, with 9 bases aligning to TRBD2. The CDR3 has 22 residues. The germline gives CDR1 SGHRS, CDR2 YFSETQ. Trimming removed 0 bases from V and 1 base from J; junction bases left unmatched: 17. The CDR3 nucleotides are TGCGCCAGCAGCTTGGGGACAGTTCAGGAAGGCGGGAGGGGGTCTGGGGCCAACGTCCTGACTTTC. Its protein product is CASSLGTVQEGGRGSGANVLTF.

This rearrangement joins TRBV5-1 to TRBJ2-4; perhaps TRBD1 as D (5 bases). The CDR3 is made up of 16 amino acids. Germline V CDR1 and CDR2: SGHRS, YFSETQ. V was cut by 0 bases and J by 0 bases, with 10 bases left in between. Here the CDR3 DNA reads TGCGCCAGCAGCTTGGAGGGGTTGGGAGCCAAAAACATTCAGTACTTC. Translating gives CASSLEGLGAKNIQYF.

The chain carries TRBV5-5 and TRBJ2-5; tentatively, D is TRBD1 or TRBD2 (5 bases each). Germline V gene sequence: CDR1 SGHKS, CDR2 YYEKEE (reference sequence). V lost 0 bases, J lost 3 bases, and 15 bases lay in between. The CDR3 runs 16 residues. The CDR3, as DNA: TGTGCCAGCAGCTTGGGATCAACGTTGGGGGAAGAGACCCAGTACTTC. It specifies CASSLGSTLGEETQYF.

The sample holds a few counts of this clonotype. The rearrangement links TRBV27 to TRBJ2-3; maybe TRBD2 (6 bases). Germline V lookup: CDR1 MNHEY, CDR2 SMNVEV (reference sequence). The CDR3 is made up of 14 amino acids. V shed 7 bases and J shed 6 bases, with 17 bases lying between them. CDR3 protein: CASNSGSKGDTQYF. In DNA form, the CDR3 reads TGTGCCAGCAACAGCGGGTCAAAAGGCGATACGCAGTATTTT.

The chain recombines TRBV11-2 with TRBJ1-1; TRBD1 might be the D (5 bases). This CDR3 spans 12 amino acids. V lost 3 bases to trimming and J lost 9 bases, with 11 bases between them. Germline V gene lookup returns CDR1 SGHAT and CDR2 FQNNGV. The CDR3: CASSFDQGQAFF. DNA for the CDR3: TGTGCCAGCAGCTTCGACCAGGGTCAAGCTTTCTTT.

The chain's CDR3 is CASSLGGVLLTGELFF. For the CDR3, the DNA is TGCGCCAGCAGCTTGGGGGGGGTCCTACTCACCGGGGAGCTGTTTTTT. The chain links TRBV5-1 to TRBJ2-2; maybe TRBD2 (6 bases). This CDR3 region has 16 residues. The germline V gene encodes CDR1 SGHRS and CDR2 YFSETQ. V was clipped by 0 bases and J by 4 bases, with 13 bases between them.